This T cell receptor beta chain was obtained from a study of cytomegalovirus exposure and HLA in healthy donors. Across the whole study: The approximately 120 validation repertoires, a later analysis reported, used the same platform as the 666 first-cohort repertoires.

Trimming pared 6 bases from V and 1 base from J, leaving 11 bases between. CDR1 SEHNR and CDR2 FQNEAQ come from the germline V gene (reference sequence). CDR3 length equals 14 residues. The repertoire was sequenced with immunoSEQ multiplex PCR; TCRdb's copy has only in-frame clones and lacks some. The sample carries some 170,000 clones, more than 70% recorded once. The donors were members of the validation cohort, which comprised more than 90 subjects and was separate from the first cohort of 730 or so subjects. V is TRBV7-9 and J is TRBJ2-3; possible D gene TRBD1, 5 bases. This clonotype was sampled from a man aged 25 to 40 in good health and CMV-seropositive. Input material: PBMCs. CDR3 residues: CASRKTGGTDTQYF. For the CDR3, the DNA is TGTGCCAGCAGGAAAACAGGAGGCACAGATACGCAGTATTTT.